The rows below give T cell receptor beta chains drawn from one sample of a study of control samples from healthy donors and cancer patients. Sequenced by immunoSEQ multiplex PCR; TCRdb stores in-frame clones only, minus some. In the table there are some 150,000 clones, about 94% of which are singletons. Sequencing was carried out using blood. Receptors were obtained from a man aged 40-49 years in good health. Both conserved end residues are part of each CDR3. Clone size is stated in some rows and not others, as once, few, many or a class when expanded.

V gene,clone size,J gene,CDR3 protein
TRBV6-2/TRBV6-3,NA,TRBJ1-5,CASSHGGASQPQHF
TRBV6-6,NA,TRBJ1-3,CASSYGGQGNTIYF
TRBV5-4,NA,TRBJ1-2,CASSRGGDRANYGYTF
TRBV3-1/TRBV3-2,NA,TRBJ2-1,CASSRGRLTLVNEQFF
TRBV7-7,NA,TRBJ2-5,CASSPNRSPQETQYF
TRBV20-1,NA,TRBJ2-3,CSASAPGASTDTQYF
TRBV6-5,NA,TRBJ1-2,CASSYSGTSYGYTF
TRBV3-1/TRBV3-2,NA,TRBJ1-1,CASSQWEGTKAFF
TRBV3-1/TRBV3-2,once,TRBJ1-2,CASSPRDRGAYGYTF
TRBV10-3,NA,TRBJ2-4,CAISESADGVQYF
TRBV11-2,NA,TRBJ2-1,CASSSTSGGPNEQFF
TRBV7-2,NA,TRBJ1-1,CASSLGRGGPEAFF
TRBV10-1,NA,TRBJ1-2,CASRTKTGYGYTF
TRBV11-2,NA,TRBJ1-1,CASSPRPGGRNTEAFF
TRBV6-6,NA,TRBJ1-2,CASSYPETGNYGYTF
TRBV7-8,NA,TRBJ2-3,CASSLAAADTQYF
TRBV6-1,NA,TRBJ1-5,CASSEKPAAGYQPQHF
TRBV30,NA,TRBJ2-2,CAWNGGPTGELFF
TRBV3-1/TRBV3-2,NA,TRBJ1-2,CASSQGGGLEGYGYTF
TRBV6-6,once,TRBJ1-3,CASSYGGGIGNTIYF
TRBV6-2/TRBV6-3,NA,TRBJ1-5,CASSYSSLQPQHF
TRBV28,NA,TRBJ1-6,CASNIRTSGSPLHF
TRBV10-2,NA,TRBJ1-2,CASSDLDRAGGYTF
TRBV5-1,once,TRBJ1-1,CASSSPDHTEAFF
TRBV11-2,NA,TRBJ2-7,CASSSLAGPEQYF
TRBV2,NA,TRBJ2-5,CASSEGGAVETQYF
TRBV5-4,NA,TRBJ1-2,CASSLRRGPGYTF
TRBV6-5,NA,TRBJ2-2,CASSRTGVGELFF
TRBV4-1,NA,TRBJ1-3,CASSQRESGNTIYF
TRBV2,NA,TRBJ1-4,CASKFTGAKNEKLFF
TRBV5-1,NA,TRBJ2-2,CASSLARGARGTGELFF
TRBV27,NA,TRBJ1-1,CASSLSLGARTEAFF
TRBV11-3,NA,TRBJ1-4,CASSLDRVGTYNEKLFF
TRBV30,NA,TRBJ2-6,CAWTGQGAGGANVLTF
TRBV7-2,NA,TRBJ2-2,CASRTIRVNTGELFF
TRBV7-6,once,TRBJ2-7,CASSLSVTGSYEQYF
TRBV2,NA,TRBJ2-4,CASSGVRGPRDIQYF
TRBV19,NA,TRBJ1-2,CASTETGPPYGYTF
TRBV19,NA,TRBJ2-7,CASSTNPGTTYEQYF
TRBV28,NA,TRBJ1-3,CASSHLGESVNTIYF
TRBV18,NA,TRBJ2-3,CASSPHGTGTSTDTQYF